One and the same sample provided the 26 T cell receptor beta chains below, sequenced in a study of blood T cell repertoires in COVID-19. Using immunoSEQ multiplex PCR, the repertoire was profiled, and TCRdb retains in-frame clones only, with some absent. The data show over 95,000 clones, roughly 76% seen once. Sequences were obtained from peripheral blood. Source of these receptors: a human donor in a cohort sampled during active COVID-19.

This rearrangement joins TRBV6-1 to TRBJ2-5; D is uncertain. This CDR3 has 16 residues. The germline V and J ends were trimmed by 2 bases and 2 bases, with 15 bases remaining between them. Germline CDR1 MNHNS, CDR2 SASEGT. The CDR3 sequence is CASSEMARSIQETQYF. The CDR3, as DNA: TGTGCCAGCAGTGAAATGGCGAGGTCTATTCAAGAGACCCAGTACTTC.

The chain carries TRBV5-8 and TRBJ1-5; unclear D gene. Looked up from germline, CDR1 is SGHTS and CDR2 is YDEGEE. Trimming shortened V by 0 bases and J by 6 bases, and 10 bases separated the two germline ends. The CDR3 totals 14 residues. The CDR3 DNA sequence: TGTGCCAGCAGCTTGGGTCAGGTTGGTCAGCCCCAGCATTTT. Its translation: CASSLGQVGQPQHF.

This chain joins TRBV9 and TRBJ2-7, with TRBD1 matching 7 bases. Germline trimming cut 4 bases from V and 4 bases from J; bases unmatched to any gene: 11. This CDR3 comprises 15 residues. Germline V lookup: CDR1 SGDLS, CDR2 YYNGEE. CDR3 bases: TGTGCCAGCAGCCCTCCAGCAGGGGGTATGTACGAGCAGTACTTC. Its translation: CASSPPAGGMYEQYF. The full variable domain, completed using reference TRBV9 and TRBJ2-7, is DSGVTQTPKHLITATGQRVTLRCSPRSGDLSVYWYQQSLDQGLQFLIQYYNGEERAKGNILERFSAQQFPDLHSELNLSSLELGDSALYFCASSPPAGGMYEQYFGPGTRLTVT.

This chain links TRBV27 with TRBJ2-7; tentative D call: TRBD1 (6 bases). The V end lost 6 bases, the J end lost 3 bases, and 18 bases lay between the germline ends. Germline-derived CDR1 and CDR2 are MNHEY and SMNVEV (reference sequence). The CDR3 length is 15 residues. CDR3: CASRTYREGGYEQYF. In DNA form, the CDR3 reads TGTGCCAGCAGAACTTACAGGGAAGGAGGCTACGAGCAGTACTTC.

The J gene is TRBJ1-2, the V gene TRBV7-9; D is possibly TRBD1 (6 bases). Trimming cost V 2 bases and J 5 bases, with 9 bases left between them. The CDR3 totals 13 residues. The germline V gene has CDR1 SEHNR and CDR2 FQNEAQ (reference sequence). The CDR3 sequence: CASSLTTGYGYTF. CDR3 in DNA: TGTGCCAGCAGCTTAACCACAGGGTATGGCTACACCTTC. The whole variable domain, filled in from reference TRBV7-9 and TRBJ1-2, reads DTGVSQNPRHKITKRGQNVTFRCDPISEHNRLYWYRQTLGQGPEFLTYFQNEAQLEKSRLLSDRFSAERPKGSFSTLEIQRTEQGDSAMYLCASSLTTGYGYTFGSGTRLTVV.

This chain uses TRBV5-1 with TRBJ2-3; no clear D. The V gene's germline CDR1 is SGHRS and CDR2 YFSETQ. The CDR3 is made up of 15 amino acids. V was shortened by 4 bases and J by 0 bases, with 12 bases between the two germline ends. The chain's CDR3 is CASSPDIPSTDTQYF. The CDR3 region has the DNA TGCGCCAGCAGCCCCGACATACCGAGCACAGATACGCAGTATTTT.

The V gene is TRBV6-1, the J gene TRBJ1-1; unclear D gene. Per germline, CDR1 MNHNS and CDR2 SASEGT. CDR3 size: 15 residues. V dropped 1 base and J dropped 2 bases, with 11 bases sitting between them. CDR3 residues: CASSEGPAGNTEAFF. In DNA, the CDR3 is TGTGCCAGCAGTGAAGGTCCGGCAGGCAACACTGAAGCTTTCTTT.

Only a few counts were recorded for this clone. This chain joins TRBV12-3 or TRBV12-4 and TRBJ1-4, with a weak D call TRBD1 (6 bases). The CDR3 contains 13 residues. V gave up 9 bases and J gave up 8 bases, with 16 bases separating them. The CDR3 loop is CASRTVSTEKLFF. The CDR3 nucleotides read TGTGCCAGTAGGACAGTTTCCACGGAAAAACTGTTTTTT.

The chain uses TRBV6-4 and TRBJ2-1, with 11 bases matching TRBD2. This CDR3 is 15 amino acids long. V trimming: 0 bases; J trimming: 7 bases; junction bases outside the gene matches: 2. CDR1 is MRHNA and CDR2 is SNTAGT in the germline V gene. CDR3 bases: TGTGCCAGCAGTGACTCTAGCGGGGGGGGTAATGAGCAGTTCTTC. As protein: CASSDSSGGGNEQFF.

This chain links TRBV2 with TRBJ2-1; 9 bases align to TRBD1. The CDR3 totals 12 residues. The germline gives CDR1 SNHLY, CDR2 FYNNEI. Written as DNA, the CDR3 is TGTACCATACAGGGGGCCGTCAATGAGCAGTTCTTC. This sequence encodes CTIQGAVNEQFF.

The chain recombines TRBV6-2 or TRBV6-3 with TRBJ2-3, with D unclear. The CDR3 is 15 residues long. Germline V lookup: CDR1 MNHEY, CDR2 SVGEGT. Trimming took off 8 bases at V and 3 bases at J, with 18 bases between the two ends. The CDR3 protein is CASGPYGLRTDTQYF. In DNA form, the CDR3 reads TGTGCCAGCGGCCCTTATGGGCTAAGAACAGATACGCAGTATTTT.

The chain links TRBV4-1 to TRBJ1-2, with D hard to call. The CDR3 length is 15 residues. The germline V and J ends were trimmed by 1 base and 3 bases, with 12 bases remaining between them. Looked up from germline, CDR1 is MGHRA and CDR2 is YSYEKL. CDR3 coding DNA: TGCGCCAGCAGCCAAGGGGCCGACCCCTACTATGGCTACACCTTC. As protein: CASSQGADPYYGYTF.

The chain combines TRBV18 with TRBJ1-1; the D gene is possibly TRBD1 (5 bases). Germline V gene sequence: CDR1 KGHSH, CDR2 LQKENI. V dropped 2 bases and J dropped 0 bases, with 19 bases sitting between them. The CDR3 consists of 18 residues. In nucleotides, the CDR3 is TGTGCCAGCTCACCATCGTCGCGGACCGGGGGGATGAACACTGAAGCTTTCTTT. It codes for CASSPSSRTGGMNTEAFF.

The chain joins TRBV5-1 to TRBJ2-7, with TRBD2 matching 7 bases. Germline CDR1 is SGHRS and CDR2 is YFSETQ. V shed 0 bases and J 3 bases; nucleotides not matched to a gene: 6. The CDR3 contains 15 residues. CDR3 loop: CASSLARTSIYEQYF. The CDR3 DNA is TGCGCCAGCAGCTTGGCTCGGACTAGTATCTACGAGCAGTACTTC.

This clone was detected many times. CDR3 DNA sequence: TGTGCCAGCGGACTAGCGGGATCCTACGAGCAGTACTTC. It codes for CASGLAGSYEQYF. The V and J genes are TRBV25-1 and TRBJ2-7; 12 nucleotides match TRBD2. CDR3 length: 13 residues. CDR1 is MGHDK, CDR2 SYGVNS, per germline. J was trimmed by 1 base and V by 8 bases; bases with no gene match: 0.

The count of this clone is one. CDR3 protein: CSASGQGDEQYF. The CDR3 DNA follows: TGCAGTGCTAGTGGACAGGGCGACGAGCAGTACTTC. The chain employs TRBV20-1 and TRBJ2-7; 8 bases match TRBD1. Trimming at V came to 3 bases and at J to 5 bases, leaving 3 bases not matched to a gene. The CDR3 totals 12 residues. Germline assignment: CDR1 DFQATT and CDR2 SNEGSKA (reference sequence).

The table lists this clone with a count of one. The rearrangement links TRBV27 to TRBJ2-3, with 9 bases matching TRBD2. With V trimmed by 2 bases and J by 5 bases, 2 bases remained unmatched. This CDR3 is built from 14 residues. CDR1 is MNHEY and CDR2 is SMNVEV in the germline V gene (reference sequence). The DNA for the CDR3 is TGTGCCAGCAGTTTAGCGGGGGGGGGAGATACGCAGTATTTT. It is translated as CASSLAGGGDTQYF.

This rearrangement joins TRBV30 to TRBJ1-2; 8 bases are shared with TRBD1. The CDR3 runs to 14 residues. Germline CDR1 reads GTSNPN; CDR2 reads SVGIG (reference sequence). The V segment lost 3 bases and the J segment 8 bases; nucleotides outside the gene matches: 11. The CDR3 region has the DNA TGTGCCTGGAGGGTTCAGGGGGCAGGGGAGGGCTACACCTTC. It translates to CAWRVQGAGEGYTF.

V is TRBV18 and J is TRBJ1-1; weak D call: TRBD1 (6 bases). The CDR3 contains 15 residues. V lost 3 bases, J lost 4 bases, and 15 bases lay in between. Per the germline V gene, CDR1 is KGHSH and CDR2 is LQKENI. The CDR3 nucleotides read TGTGCCAGCTCACCTCTGGAAAGGGGGAGCACTGAAGCTTTCTTT. Translated: CASSPLERGSTEAFF.

The chain is built from TRBV19 and TRBJ2-1; D is unclear. The ends were cut back, 5 bases at V and 8 bases at J, with 10 bases in the middle. Looked up from germline, CDR1 is LNHDA and CDR2 is SQIVND (reference sequence). The CDR3 contains 12 residues. In DNA, the CDR3 is TGTGCCAGTAGTCGAGGAAGCGATGAGCAGTTCTTC. It is translated as CASSRGSDEQFF.

This chain joins TRBV16 and TRBJ2-7; TRBD2 agrees at 12 bases. Losses at the gene ends were 0 bases for V and 2 bases for J; bases not matched to a gene: 5. Germline values: CDR1 KGHSY, CDR2 FQNENV. The CDR3 is 17 residues long. The CDR3 DNA reads as TGTGCCAGCAGCCAATCTCTAGCGGGAGGGAGCGCCTACGAGCAGTACTTC. Residues: CASSQSLAGGSAYEQYF.

This sequence joins TRBV29-1 and TRBJ2-3; no definite D call. Trimming left V 7 bases short and J 6 bases short, with 8 bases between. There are 10 residues in the CDR3. Germline V gene sequence: CDR1 SQVTM, CDR2 ANQGSEA. CDR3 protein: CSAWLDTQYF. CDR3 sequence (DNA): TGCAGCGCGTGGCTTGATACGCAGTATTTT.

This chain joins TRBV10-3 and TRBJ1-2; 8 nucleotides agree with TRBD1. V lost 6 bases and J lost 7; bases outside the gene matches: 19. CDR3 length equals 17 residues. The germline gives CDR1 ENHRY, CDR2 SYGVKD. The CDR3 loop reads CAIRPFLIADRVFGYTF. CDR3 in DNA: TGTGCCATCAGGCCCTTTCTAATAGCGGACAGGGTTTTTGGCTACACCTTC.

The V gene is TRBV10-3, the J gene TRBJ1-2, with D uncertain. The germline V gene has CDR1 ENHRY and CDR2 SYGVKD. Trimming stripped 10 bases from V and 0 bases from J, with 12 bases between. The CDR3 spans 13 residues. The CDR3 nucleotides read TGTGCCACCTCGAAGGAGACTAACTATGGCTACACCTTC. Encoded protein: CATSKETNYGYTF.

The chain has TRBV19 and TRBJ1-2; tentative D call: TRBD1 (6 bases). This CDR3 is built from 15 residues. V shed 4 bases and J shed 3 bases, with 15 bases lying between them. CDR1 is LNHDA, CDR2 SQIVND, per germline (reference sequence). CDR3 sequence: CASSKSRGAHYGYTF. The CDR3 DNA is TGTGCCAGTAGTAAAAGCAGGGGCGCCCACTATGGCTACACCTTC.

This chain links TRBV7-3 with TRBJ1-4; 8 bases match TRBD1. Germline loops: CDR1 SGHTA, CDR2 FQGTGA. Trimming at V came to 5 bases and at J to 10 bases, leaving 12 bases not matched to a gene. The CDR3 runs 15 residues. The CDR3 spells CASSPGQGRDGKLFF. CDR3 coding DNA: TGTGCCAGCAGCCCCGGACAGGGAAGGGACGGAAAACTGTTTTTT. The full variable domain, in which reference TRBV7-3 and TRBJ1-4 provide the parts outside the CDR3, is GAGVSQTPSNKVTEKGKYVELRCDPISGHTALYWYRQSLGQGPEFLIYFQGTGAADDSGLPNDRFFAVRPEGSVSTLKIQRTERGDSAVYLCASSPGQGRDGKLFFGSGTQLSVL.